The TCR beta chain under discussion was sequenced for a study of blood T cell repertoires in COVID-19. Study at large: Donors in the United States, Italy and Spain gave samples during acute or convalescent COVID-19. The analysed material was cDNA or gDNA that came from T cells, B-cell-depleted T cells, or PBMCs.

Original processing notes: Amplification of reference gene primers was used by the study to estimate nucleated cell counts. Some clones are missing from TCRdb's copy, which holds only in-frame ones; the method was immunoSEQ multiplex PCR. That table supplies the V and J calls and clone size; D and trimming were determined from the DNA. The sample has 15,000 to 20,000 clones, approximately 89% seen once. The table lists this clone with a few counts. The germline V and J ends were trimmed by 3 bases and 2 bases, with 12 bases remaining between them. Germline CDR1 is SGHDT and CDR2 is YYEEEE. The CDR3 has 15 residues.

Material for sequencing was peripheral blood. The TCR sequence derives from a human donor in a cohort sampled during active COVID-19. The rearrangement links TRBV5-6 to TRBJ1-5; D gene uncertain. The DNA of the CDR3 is TGTGCCAGCAGCTCTAAACCTCGGGGCAATCAGCCCCAGCATTTT. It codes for CASSSKPRGNQPQHF.